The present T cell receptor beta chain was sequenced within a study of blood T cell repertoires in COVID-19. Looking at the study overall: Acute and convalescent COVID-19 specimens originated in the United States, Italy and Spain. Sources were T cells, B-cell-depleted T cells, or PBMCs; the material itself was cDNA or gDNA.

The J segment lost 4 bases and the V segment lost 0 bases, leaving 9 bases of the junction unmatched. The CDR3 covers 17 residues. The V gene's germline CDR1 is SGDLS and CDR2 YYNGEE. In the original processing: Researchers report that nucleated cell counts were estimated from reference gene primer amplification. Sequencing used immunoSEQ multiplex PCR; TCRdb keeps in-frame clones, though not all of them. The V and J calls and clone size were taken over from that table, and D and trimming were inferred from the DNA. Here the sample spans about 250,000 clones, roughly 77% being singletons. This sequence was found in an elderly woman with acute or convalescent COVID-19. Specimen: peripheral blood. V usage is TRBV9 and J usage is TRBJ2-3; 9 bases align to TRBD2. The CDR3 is CASSVEGRGGPPDTQYF. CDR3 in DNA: TGTGCCAGCAGCGTAGAGGGGCGGGGGGGCCCCCCAGATACGCAGTATTTT.